The 17 T cell receptor beta chains below all came from one sample that was sequenced in a study of graft-versus-host responses after intestinal transplantation. Assay used: immunoSEQ multiplex PCR; TCRdb lists only in-frame clones, some missing. The sample lists 85,000 to 100,000 clones; approximately 85% were seen once. The source was PBMCs, collected 255 days after intestinal transplant. Receptors originate from a human patient who received an intestinal transplant, so some T cells may come from the graft donor.

The chain is built from TRBV6-5 and TRBJ2-7, with 8 bases lining up with TRBD2. CDR1 and CDR2 from the germline V gene are MNHEY and SVGAGI. CDR3 length: 14 amino acids. The V segment lost 4 bases and the J segment 5 bases; nucleotides outside the gene matches: 7. CDR3 DNA: TGTGCCAGCAGTTCAATAGCGGGGAGTCACGAGCAGTACGTC. Translated, it gives CASSSIAGSHEQYV.

The rearrangement links TRBV6-5 to TRBJ2-7; 8 bases agree with TRBD2. Germline CDR1 is MNHEY and CDR2 is SVGAGI. This CDR3 has 14 amino acids. The V segment lost 2 bases and the J segment 0 bases; nucleotides outside the gene matches: 0. The CDR3 bases are TGTGCCAGCAGTTACGGGACTAGCTCCTACGAGCAGTACTTC. Protein sequence: CASSYGTSSYEQYF.

The V call is TRBV5-1, the J call TRBJ2-1; D not certain. Trimming pared 0 bases from V and 2 bases from J, leaving 9 bases between. From germline, CDR1 is SGHRS and CDR2 YFSETQ. This CDR3 comprises 15 residues. This CDR3 reads CASSLVVGAYNEQFF. The CDR3 coding sequence is TGCGCCAGCAGCTTGGTTGTGGGCGCCTACAATGAGCAGTTCTTC.

This clone was counted a few times. This CDR3 is CASRRGVGIYGYTF. CDR3 nucleotide sequence: TGTGCCAGCAGACGTGGGGTCGGGATCTATGGCTACACCTTC. V is TRBV6-1 and J is TRBJ1-2; D not resolved. The V gene lost 6 bases and the J gene lost 4 bases, with 15 bases spanning the gap. The CDR3 contains 14 residues. Germline loops: CDR1 MNHNS, CDR2 SASEGT.

Worth noting for this clone: The junction does not match germline at one end; this may be a read error. J is TRBJ2-5 and V is TRBV25-1; possible D gene TRBD1, 6 bases. This CDR3 has 14 amino acids. Germline-derived CDR1 and CDR2 are MGHDK and SYGVNS. In nucleotides, the CDR3 is TGTGCCAGCGGTGAATATGAGGGGGAGGAGACCCAGTACTTC. Translation: CASGEYEGEETQYF.

This chain joins TRBV27 and TRBJ2-2, with D unclear. The CDR3 is 14 residues long. The ends were cut back, 4 bases at V and 0 bases at J, with 6 bases in the middle. Germline CDR1 reads MNHEY; CDR2 reads SMNVEV (reference sequence). The DNA for the CDR3 is TGTGCCAGCAGTTATACAACGAACACCGGGGAGCTGTTTTTT. It codes for CASSYTTNTGELFF.

V gene TRBV9 combines with J gene TRBJ2-2; TRBD2 aligns across 7 bases. With 4 bases clipped from V and 1 base from J, the junction kept 4 bases outside the gene matches. Germline V gene sequence: CDR1 SGDLS, CDR2 YYNGEE. The CDR3 length is 15 residues. The CDR3 DNA reads as TGTGCCAGCAGCTCCCGGGGGGTGAACACCGGGGAGCTGTTTTTT. This sequence encodes CASSSRGVNTGELFF.

CDR3 region: CASSPPMTGYVSMNTEAFF. Written as DNA, the CDR3 is TGTGCCAGCTCACCGCCTATGACAGGGTATGTTTCTATGAACACTGAAGCTTTCTTT. V is TRBV18 and J is TRBJ1-1; 7 bases fit TRBD1. The CDR3 covers 19 residues. V lost 3 bases to trimming and J lost 0 bases; unmatched junction nucleotides: 16. Germline V gives CDR1 KGHSH, CDR2 LQKENI.

The DNA of the CDR3 is TGTGCCAGCAGTCAAGTGGGGAAATCTCAGCCCCAGCATTTT. Translating gives CASSQVGKSQPQHF. The chain joins TRBV6-1 to TRBJ1-5; D gene uncertain. The CDR3 covers 14 residues. Germline V gene lookup returns CDR1 MNHNS and CDR2 SASEGT. V was pared by 5 bases and J by 6 bases, with 14 bases between.

The chain has TRBV5-4 and TRBJ2-7; the D gene is possibly TRBD1 (5 bases). The CDR3 is 10 amino acids. Germline CDR1 is SGHNT and CDR2 is YYREEE (reference sequence). The CDR3 region has the DNA TGTGCCAGCAGCTTTTACCAGACAGTCGTC. It encodes CASSFYQTVV.

CDR3 nucleotide sequence: TGTGCCAGCAAACCATACAGGGATCTTCATGGCTACACCTTC. It specifies CASKPYRDLHGYTF. V gene TRBV6-1 combines with J gene TRBJ1-2; D is possibly TRBD1 (6 bases). The CDR3 is made up of 14 amino acids. V shed 7 bases and J shed 6 bases, with 18 bases lying between them. Germline V gene data show CDR1 as MNHNS and CDR2 as SASEGT.

The gene calls are TRBV7-3 and TRBJ2-5, with TRBD2 identical over 12 bases. CDR3 length equals 15 residues. CDR1 is SGHTA, CDR2 FQGTGA, per germline. V was clipped by 4 bases and J by 1 base; unmatched bases: 1. The CDR3 here is CASSSLAGGQETQYF. The CDR3 bases are TGTGCCAGCAGCTCACTAGCGGGGGGCCAAGAGACCCAGTACTTC.

The chain links TRBV9 to TRBJ1-6; D is perhaps TRBD1 (5 bases). Trimming pared 4 bases from V and 14 bases from J, leaving 16 bases between. Germline lookup yields CDR1 SGDLS and CDR2 YYNGEE. This CDR3 region has 13 residues. The CDR3: CASSTQTGEALHF. Here the CDR3 DNA reads TGTGCCAGCAGCACCCAAACGGGGGAAGCCCTCCACTTT.

This clone has only one observation. The chain combines TRBV7-9 with TRBJ1-2; no clear D. Germline CDR1 is SEHNR and CDR2 is FQNEAQ (reference sequence). The CDR3 sequence is 13 residues long. Trimming left V 5 bases short and J 4 bases short, with 11 bases between. As DNA, the CDR3 is TGTGCCAGCAGCCGAGATGATTCCTATGGCTACACCTTC. Protein sequence: CASSRDDSYGYTF.

The V gene is TRBV4-1, the J gene TRBJ1-3; the D gene is possibly TRBD1 (6 bases). This CDR3 has 15 residues. V lost 0 bases to trimming and J lost 3 bases, with 9 bases between them. Germline V gene sequence: CDR1 MGHRA, CDR2 YSYEKL. The CDR3 DNA sequence: TGCGCCAGCAGCCAAGATCCAGGGGATGGAAACACCATATATTTT. Its translation: CASSQDPGDGNTIYF.

The rearrangement uses TRBV6-5 and TRBJ1-6, with D possibly matching TRBD1 (5 bases). Trimming removed 6 bases at V and 5 bases at J, with 14 bases between. CDR1 is MNHEY, CDR2 SVGAGI, per germline. CDR3 length: 15 amino acids. The CDR3 DNA is TGTGCCAGCAGCCGCCTGGGACGGAATAATTCACCCCTCCACTTT. Its translation: CASSRLGRNNSPLHF.

As concerns this clone: One junction end does not reproduce the germline sequence, and a read error may be involved. The gene calls are TRBV29-1 and TRBJ2-1; TRBD1 might be the D (7 bases). Germline V lookup: CDR1 SQVTM, CDR2 ANQGSEA. This CDR3 comprises 13 residues. This CDR3 is CGVAAGGRDEQFF. Here the CDR3 DNA reads TGCGGCGTTGCTGCAGGGGGGCGCGATGAGCAGTTCTTC.